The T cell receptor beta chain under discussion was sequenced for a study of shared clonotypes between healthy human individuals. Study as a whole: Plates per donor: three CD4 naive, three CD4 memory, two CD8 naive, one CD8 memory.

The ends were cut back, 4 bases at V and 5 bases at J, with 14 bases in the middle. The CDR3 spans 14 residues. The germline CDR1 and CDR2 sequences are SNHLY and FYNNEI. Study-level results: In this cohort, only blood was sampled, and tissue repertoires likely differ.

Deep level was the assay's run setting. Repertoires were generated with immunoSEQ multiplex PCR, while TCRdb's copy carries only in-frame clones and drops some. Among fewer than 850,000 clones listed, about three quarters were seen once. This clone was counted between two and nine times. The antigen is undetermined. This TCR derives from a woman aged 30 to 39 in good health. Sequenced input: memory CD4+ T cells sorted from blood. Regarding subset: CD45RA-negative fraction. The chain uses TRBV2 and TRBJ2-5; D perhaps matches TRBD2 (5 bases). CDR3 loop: CASSAPQPGETQYF. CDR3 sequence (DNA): TGTGCCAGCAGTGCCCCCCAACCGGGGGAGACCCAGTACTTC.